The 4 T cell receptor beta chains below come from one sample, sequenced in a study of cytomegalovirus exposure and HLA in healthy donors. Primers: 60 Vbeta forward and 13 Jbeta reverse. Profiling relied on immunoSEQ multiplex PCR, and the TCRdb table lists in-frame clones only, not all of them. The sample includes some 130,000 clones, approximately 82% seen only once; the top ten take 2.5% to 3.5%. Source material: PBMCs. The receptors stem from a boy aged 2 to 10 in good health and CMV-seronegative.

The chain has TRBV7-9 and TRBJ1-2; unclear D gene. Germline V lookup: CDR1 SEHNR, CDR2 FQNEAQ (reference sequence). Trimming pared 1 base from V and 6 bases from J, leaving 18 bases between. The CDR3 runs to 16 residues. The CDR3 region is CASSLGGPQGKDGYTF. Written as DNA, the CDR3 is TGTGCCAGCAGCTTAGGAGGCCCCCAAGGAAAGGATGGCTACACCTTC.

The CDR3 region has the DNA TGCGCCAGCAGCCAAGAGACGGTTGGGGAGCAGTACGTC. Translation: CASSQETVGEQYV. This rearrangement joins TRBV4-1 to TRBJ2-7; D not certain. Trimming removed 0 bases at V and 7 bases at J, with 10 bases between. From germline, CDR1 is MGHRA and CDR2 YSYEKL. This CDR3 has 13 residues.

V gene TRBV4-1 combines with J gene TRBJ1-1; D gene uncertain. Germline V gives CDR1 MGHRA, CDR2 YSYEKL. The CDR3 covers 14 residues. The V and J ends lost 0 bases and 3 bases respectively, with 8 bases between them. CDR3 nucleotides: TGCGCCAGCAGCCAAGAGGCCCTAGACACTGAAGCTTTCTTT. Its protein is CASSQEALDTEAFF.

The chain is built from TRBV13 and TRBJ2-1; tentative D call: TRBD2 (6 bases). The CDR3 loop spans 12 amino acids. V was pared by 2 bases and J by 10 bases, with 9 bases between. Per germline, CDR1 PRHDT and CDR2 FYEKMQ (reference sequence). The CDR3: CASSLQAGEQFF. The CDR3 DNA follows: TGTGCCAGCAGCTTACAAGCGGGCGAGCAGTTCTTC.